This record looks at one TCR beta chain sequence and its context. This record comes from a study of T-cell reconstitution after alpha-beta-depleted transplantation in children. This CDR3 contains 14 residues. The V gene's germline CDR1 is LGHNT and CDR2 FRNRAP. V lost 7 bases and J lost 1, with 11 bases in between. Preparation of the TCRbeta library was carried out with unique molecular identifiers. TCRdb itself ran the PCR reads through MiXCR, one entry per CDR3 protein. The profile covers about 250,000 distinct CDR3 sequences, with roughly 25% appearing a single time and about 5% taken by the ten largest.

This chain uses TRBV12-5 with TRBJ2-1; TRBD1 or TRBD2 may be the D gene (5 bases each). The sample in question was PBMCs, mostly from graft donor cells, obtained 360 days after TCRalphabeta/CD19-depleted stem cell transplant. This receptor was obtained from a female patient younger than 10 who had a stem cell transplant for congenital amegakaryocytic thrombocytopenia, so the T cells may come from the graft donor. In DNA form, the CDR3 reads TGTGCTAGTGCCGGGGACCGGTCCTACAATGAGCAGTTCTTC. Residues: CASAGDRSYNEQFF.